This T cell receptor beta chain comes out of a study of monozygotic twins with inflammatory bowel disease. TCRdb reworked the 5' RACE reads into one entry per CDR3 protein, no DNA. This repertoire includes over 100,000 distinct CDR3 sequences. This CDR3 contains 17 residues. CDR1 and CDR2 (germline): SEHNR, FQNEAQ (reference sequence). The sequence derives from a human donor with ulcerative colitis or Crohn's disease, or a healthy co-twin of an affected twin (not recorded which). The genes are TRBV7-9 and TRBJ1-3; lacking DNA, the TRBD1 call made by TCRdb goes unchecked. Sequencing used blood. The CDR3 protein is CASSLYSGGGDGNTIYF.